This T cell receptor (beta chain) stems from a study of long-term antiretroviral therapy in people with HIV. The authors ran the immunoSEQ assay, v3.0, at survey level. The repertoire was sequenced with immunoSEQ multiplex PCR; TCRdb's copy has only in-frame clones and lacks some. Of 25,000 to 30,000 clones listed, over 80% are singletons. Deletions cut 3 bases from V and 6 bases from J, with 8 bases between. This CDR3 is 12 amino acids long. Looked up from germline, CDR1 is ENHRY and CDR2 is SYGVKD. This TCR derives from a man aged 18 to 30 with HIV. The J gene is TRBJ1-1, the V gene TRBV10-3; D not resolved. The sequencing here drew on unsorted PBMCs, taken 0.4 years after starting antiretroviral therapy. The CDR3 DNA follows: TGTGCCATCAGTGACCTCGCGGCTGAAGCTTTCTTT. As protein: CAISDLAAEAFF.